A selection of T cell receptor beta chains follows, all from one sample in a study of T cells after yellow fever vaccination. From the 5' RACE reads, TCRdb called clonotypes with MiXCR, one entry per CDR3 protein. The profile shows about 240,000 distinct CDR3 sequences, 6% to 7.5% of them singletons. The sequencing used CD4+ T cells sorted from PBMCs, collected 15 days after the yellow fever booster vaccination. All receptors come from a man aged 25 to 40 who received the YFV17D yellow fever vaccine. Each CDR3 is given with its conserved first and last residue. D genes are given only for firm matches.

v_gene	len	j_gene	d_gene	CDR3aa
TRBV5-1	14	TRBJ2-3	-	CASSFADYTDTQYF
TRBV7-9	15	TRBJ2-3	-	CASSWAGNPTDTQYF
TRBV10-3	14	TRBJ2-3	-	CAISVGRAEDTQYF
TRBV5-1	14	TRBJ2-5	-	CASSLDSPGGTQYF
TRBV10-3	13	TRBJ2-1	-	CAISDLGNNEQFF
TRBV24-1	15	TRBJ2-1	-	CATSDPGGGINEQFF
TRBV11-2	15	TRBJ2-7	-	CASSLDWSQAYEQYF
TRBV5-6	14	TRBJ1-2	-	CASSGSGVNYGYTF
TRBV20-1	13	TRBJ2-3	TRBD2	CSASPSGRDTQYF
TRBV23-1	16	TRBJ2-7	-	CASSQRGTDLNYEQYF
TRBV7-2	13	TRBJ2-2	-	CASSPSGAGELFF
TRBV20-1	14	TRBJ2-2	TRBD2	CSARGTSGSGELFF
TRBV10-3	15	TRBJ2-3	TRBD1	CAISDLRGQGNTQYF
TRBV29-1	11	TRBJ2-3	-	CSVESTDTQYF
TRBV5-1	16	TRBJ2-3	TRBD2	CASSRHSGRAPDTQYF
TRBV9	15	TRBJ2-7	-	CASSLQGGPQTMQYF
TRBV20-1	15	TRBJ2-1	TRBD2	CSARVRLAGDGEQFF
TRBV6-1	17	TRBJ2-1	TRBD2	CASRPGTSGRDYNEQFF
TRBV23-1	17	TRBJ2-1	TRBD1	CASSQKFGDRGYNEQFF
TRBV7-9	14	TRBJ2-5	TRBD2	CASSLSGGPETQYF
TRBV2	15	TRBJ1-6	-	CASKDSGPVHSPLHF
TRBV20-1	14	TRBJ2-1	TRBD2	CSAYGGGPFNEQFF
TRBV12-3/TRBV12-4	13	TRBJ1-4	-	CASNIREGEKLFF
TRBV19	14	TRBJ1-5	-	CASSIPGSNQPQHF
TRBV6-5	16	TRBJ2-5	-	CASSYSKVELEQTQYF
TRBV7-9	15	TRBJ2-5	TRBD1	CASSLGTGIQETQYF
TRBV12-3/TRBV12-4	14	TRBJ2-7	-	CASSRDISIYEQYF
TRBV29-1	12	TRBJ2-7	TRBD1	CSAGQGVYEQYF
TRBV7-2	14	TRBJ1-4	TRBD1	CASSLAGNRGKLFF
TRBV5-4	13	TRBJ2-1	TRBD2	CASSLGEGPGEFF
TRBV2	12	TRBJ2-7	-	CASRPDPTGQYF
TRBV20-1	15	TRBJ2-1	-	CSARDPGGPHNEQFF
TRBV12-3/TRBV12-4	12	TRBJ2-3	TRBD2	CASCQAGGTQYF
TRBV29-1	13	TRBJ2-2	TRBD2	CSAGRAVTGELFF
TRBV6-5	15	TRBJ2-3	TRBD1	CASRMGQDRTDTQYF
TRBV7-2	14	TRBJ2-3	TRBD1	CASSADRVSDTQYF
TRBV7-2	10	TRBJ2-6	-	CASSYNVLTF
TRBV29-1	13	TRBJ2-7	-	CSVAPGSFYEQYF
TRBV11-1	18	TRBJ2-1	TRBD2	CASSLAGLMESSYNEQFF
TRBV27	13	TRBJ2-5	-	CASSPLIEETQYF
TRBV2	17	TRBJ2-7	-	CASSEKLVGQASYEQYF
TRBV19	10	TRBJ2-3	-	CASSGLTQYF